Presented here are 15 T cell receptor beta chains from one specimen sequenced in a study of Tregs in tolerant kidney transplant recipients (dated by TCRdb to 2018 to 2020). Library preparation used the immunoSEQ multiplex PCR assay. This is the immuneACCESS table as TCRdb keeps it, with only in-frame sequences that have V and J called. A part of the clones is gone; compared with another copy, unresolved V genes explain less than half, and the rest is unexplained. The sample has about 88,000 clones on record, around 94% of them singletons. Jointly, the top ten make up 4.7% of the sample. Specimen: CD8+ T cells from blood. These receptors were obtained from a human donor in good health.

The chain combines TRBV27 with TRBJ1-1, with TRBD1 as a possible D gene (6 bases). The CDR3 runs to 13 residues. Trimming removed 8 bases at V and 3 bases at J, with 13 bases between. Per germline, CDR1 MNHEY and CDR2 SMNVEV (reference sequence). CDR3 in DNA: TGTGCCAGCGGGATAGGGGGATACACTGAAGCTTTCTTT. It translates to CASGIGGYTEAFF.

The chain employs TRBV5-8 and TRBJ1-2; 9 nucleotides match TRBD1. This CDR3 has 14 residues. V dropped 8 bases and J dropped 0; count of bases not matched to a gene: 5. CDR1 and CDR2 (germline): SGHTS, YDEGEE. The CDR3 nucleotides read TGTGCCAGTGGACAGGGGACGCCTAACTATGGCTACACCTTC. This codes for CASGQGTPNYGYTF.

This rearrangement joins TRBV30 to TRBJ1-1; D gene uncertain. The germline gives CDR1 GTSNPN, CDR2 SVGIG (reference sequence). V shed 5 bases and J shed 10 bases, with 17 bases lying between them. The CDR3 is 12 residues long. This CDR3 is CAWDKRRLRAFF. The CDR3 DNA is TGTGCCTGGGATAAGCGGCGATTGAGAGCTTTCTTT.

The V gene is TRBV27, the J gene TRBJ1-5; TRBD1 aligns across 10 bases. V gave up 5 bases and J gave up 8 bases; unmatched junction bases: 9. CDR1 MNHEY and CDR2 SMNVEV come from the germline V gene (reference sequence). This CDR3 is built from 15 residues. This chain's CDR3 is CASSARDRGSEPQHF. The CDR3 coding sequence is TGTGCCAGCAGTGCCCGGGACAGGGGATCAGAGCCCCAGCATTTT.

The V call is TRBV7-8, the J call TRBJ1-1; tentatively, D is TRBD1 (5 bases). The V end was cut by 2 bases, the J end by 3 bases, with 10 bases between. Germline CDR1 SGHVS, CDR2 FQNEAQ. CDR3 length: 14 amino acids. In DNA, the CDR3 is TGTGCCAGCAGCTTAAGGGGAAGGGACACTGAAGCTTTCTTT. Its translation: CASSLRGRDTEAFF.

The chain recombines TRBV4-1 with TRBJ2-7; possible D gene TRBD1, 6 bases. V was trimmed by 4 bases and J by 4 bases, leaving 14 bases between them. This CDR3 is 14 amino acids long. Per the germline V gene, CDR1 is MGHRA and CDR2 is YSYEKL. The CDR3 nucleotides read TGCGCCAGCAGCCCACAACAGGGTCGTTACGAGCAGTACTTC. As protein: CASSPQQGRYEQYF.

V and J are TRBV9 and TRBJ2-3, with 13 bases matching TRBD2. V dropped 4 bases and J dropped 1; count of bases not matched to a gene: 3. This CDR3 has 16 residues. In germline, CDR1 is SGDLS, CDR2 YYNGEE. The CDR3 DNA reads TGTGCCAGCAGCCCGGGACTAGCGGGGCGCACAGATACGCAGTATTTT. Encoded protein: CASSPGLAGRTDTQYF. Variable domain in full (rest from reference TRBV9 and TRBJ2-3): DSGVTQTPKHLITATGQRVTLRCSPRSGDLSVYWYQQSLDQGLQFLIQYYNGEERAKGNILERFSAQQFPDLHSELNLSSLELGDSALYFCASSPGLAGRTDTQYFGPGTRLTVL.

This clone was detected only once. The rearrangement links TRBV19 to TRBJ2-7; D assignment may be TRBD1 or TRBD2 (6 bases each). There are 12 residues in the CDR3. Germline CDR1 and CDR2: LNHDA and SQIVND (reference sequence). Trimming pared 6 bases from V and 4 bases from J, leaving 10 bases between. CDR3 loop: CASRGGLYEQYF. CDR3 coding DNA: TGTGCCAGTAGGGGGGGCCTGTACGAGCAGTACTTC.

This chain joins TRBV6-5 and TRBJ1-1; tentatively, D is TRBD1 (5 bases). V was cut by 6 bases and J by 7 bases, with 15 bases left in between. The CDR3 has 13 amino acids. Germline lookup yields CDR1 MNHEY and CDR2 SVGAGI. The CDR3 region has the DNA TGTGCCAGCAGCCCCACGCGACAGAATGAAGCTTTCTTT. Protein sequence: CASSPTRQNEAFF.

This clone was detected only a few times. The rearrangement links TRBV4-1 to TRBJ2-1; TRBD2 matches at 7 bases. V dropped 0 bases and J dropped 3; count of bases not matched to a gene: 5. Per germline, CDR1 MGHRA and CDR2 YSYEKL. The CDR3 contains 16 residues. This chain's CDR3 is CASSQEGGRVYNEQFF. In DNA, the CDR3 is TGCGCCAGCAGCCAAGAGGGGGGGAGGGTCTACAATGAGCAGTTCTTC.

This rearrangement joins TRBV9 to TRBJ1-1; D is unresolved. Germline V gene lookup returns CDR1 SGDLS and CDR2 YYNGEE. The CDR3 covers 13 residues. V was clipped by 0 bases and J by 3 bases, with 6 bases between them. In DNA, the CDR3 is TGTGCCAGCAGCGTAGTAAGTTACACTGAAGCTTTCTTT. Protein sequence: CASSVVSYTEAFF.

Here the CDR3 reads CASSPGGYYEQYF. DNA of the CDR3: TGTGCCAGCTCACCTGGGGGATACTACGAGCAGTACTTC. V is TRBV18 and J is TRBJ2-7; perhaps D is TRBD1 or TRBD2 (5 bases each). Germline lookup yields CDR1 KGHSH and CDR2 LQKENI. Trimming took off 3 bases at V and 3 bases at J, with 9 bases between the two ends. This CDR3 spans 13 amino acids. Full variable domain (outside the CDR3, taken from reference TRBV18 and TRBJ2-7): NAGVMQNPRHLVRRRGQEARLRCSPMKGHSHVYWYRQLPEEGLKFMVYLQKENIIDESGMPKERFSAEFPKEGPSILRIQQVVRGDSAAYFCASSPGGYYEQYFGPGTRLTVT.

This clone was found a few times. The J gene is TRBJ2-2, the V gene TRBV6-4, with D possibly matching TRBD2 (6 bases). CDR1 is MRHNA, CDR2 SNTAGT, per germline. The ends were cut back, 3 bases at V and 6 bases at J, with 11 bases in the middle. This CDR3 has 14 amino acids. CDR3 protein: CASSEVGEAGELFF. Here the CDR3 DNA reads TGTGCCAGCAGTGAAGTTGGGGAGGCCGGGGAGCTGTTTTTT.

This rearrangement joins TRBV29-1 to TRBJ1-2; tentative D call: TRBD1 (6 bases). Trimming took off 0 bases at V and 2 bases at J, with 13 bases between the two ends. Germline lookup yields CDR1 SQVTM and CDR2 ANQGSEA. The CDR3 is 15 amino acids. The CDR3 sequence is CSVEDPPGANYGYTF. In DNA form, the CDR3 reads TGCAGCGTTGAAGATCCCCCGGGGGCGAACTATGGCTACACCTTC.

The chain carries TRBV10-3 and TRBJ2-7, with 8 bases aligning to TRBD1. This CDR3 has 13 residues. The V gene's germline CDR1 is ENHRY and CDR2 SYGVKD. V trimming: 6 bases; J trimming: 3 bases; junction bases outside the gene matches: 4. The CDR3 DNA is TGTGCCATCAGCCTTGACAGGGGCTACGAGCAGTACTTC. The encoded protein is CAISLDRGYEQYF.